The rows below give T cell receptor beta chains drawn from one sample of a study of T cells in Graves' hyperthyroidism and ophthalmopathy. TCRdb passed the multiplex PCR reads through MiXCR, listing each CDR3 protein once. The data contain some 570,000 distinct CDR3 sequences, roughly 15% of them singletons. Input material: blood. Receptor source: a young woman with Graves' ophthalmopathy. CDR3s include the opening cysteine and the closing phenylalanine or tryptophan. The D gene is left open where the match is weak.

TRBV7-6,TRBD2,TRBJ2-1,CASSLGVRGGYNEQFF
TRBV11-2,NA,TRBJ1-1,CASSLWRENTEAFF
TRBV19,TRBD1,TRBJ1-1,CASTKGTGEAFF
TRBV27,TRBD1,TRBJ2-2,CASSTGGMDTGELFF
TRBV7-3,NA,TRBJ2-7,CASSSDGGSSYEQYF
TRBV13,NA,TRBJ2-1,CASSSSGASNEQFF
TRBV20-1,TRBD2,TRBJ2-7,CSATKAGLVAQYF
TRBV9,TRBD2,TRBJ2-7,CASGFGTSGRPYEQYF
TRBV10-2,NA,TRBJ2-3,CASSEGPFTDTQYF
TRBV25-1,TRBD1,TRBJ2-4,CASSEQDRESIQYF
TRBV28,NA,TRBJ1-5,CASSFGIRRGWINQPQHF